A selection of T cell receptor beta chains follows, all from one sample in a study of blood T cell repertoires in COVID-19. The table came from immunoSEQ multiplex PCR; TCRdb's copy has only in-frame clones and leaves some out. The sample lists approximately 280,000 clones, approximately 83% occurring once. The sequenced sample was peripheral blood. Source of these receptors: a woman in her 70s with acute or convalescent COVID-19. The CDR3 runs from the conserved cysteine through the conserved F or W. The order of the fields is V gene, D gene, clone size, J gene, CDR3 DNA, CDR3 protein. A D gene is named only where the DNA matches it firmly. Size tells how often a clone was seen (once, few, many) or the class of an expanded clone, and some rows leave it out.

V gene: TRBV14; D gene: .; clone size: .; J gene: TRBJ2-5; CDR3 DNA: TGTGCCAGCAGCCAAGGTGGCAGCGGACGGGAGACCCAGTACTTC; CDR3 protein: CASSQGGSGRETQYF
V gene: TRBV5-1; D gene: .; clone size: .; J gene: TRBJ1-5; CDR3 DNA: TGCGCCAGCAGCACAGGACAGCCGAATCAGCCCCAGCATTTT; CDR3 protein: CASSTGQPNQPQHF
V gene: TRBV5-1; D gene: TRBD1; clone size: .; J gene: TRBJ2-6; CDR3 DNA: TGCGCCAGCAGGATAACAGGGGGCGCTGGGGCCAACGTCCTGACTTTC; CDR3 protein: CASRITGGAGANVLTF
V gene: TRBV4-1; D gene: TRBD1; clone size: many; J gene: TRBJ1-1; CDR3 DNA: TGCGCCAGCAGCCAGCCGGGACAGGGGATAGAAGCTTTCTTT; CDR3 protein: CASSQPGQGIEAFF
V gene: TRBV5-4; D gene: TRBD1; clone size: .; J gene: TRBJ1-1; CDR3 DNA: TGTGCCAGCAGCCGGGGCCCGGACAGGGAAGGGACTGAAGCTTTCTTT; CDR3 protein: CASSRGPDREGTEAFF
V gene: TRBV5-1; D gene: .; clone size: .; J gene: TRBJ2-2; CDR3 DNA: TGCGCCAGCAGGGTTGACAGTCTGACCGGGGAGCTGTTTTTT; CDR3 protein: CASRVDSLTGELFF
V gene: TRBV4-1; D gene: .; clone size: .; J gene: TRBJ1-5; CDR3 DNA: TGCGCCAGCAGCCCTGGGGAGGGAGCATTGGTTCAGCCCCAGCATTTT; CDR3 protein: CASSPGEGALVQPQHF
V gene: TRBV19; D gene: TRBD1; clone size: .; J gene: TRBJ2-1; CDR3 DNA: TGTGCCAGTACAGACCCGGACAGGAGCGAGCAGTTCTTC; CDR3 protein: CASTDPDRSEQFF
V gene: TRBV7-9; D gene: TRBD2; clone size: .; J gene: TRBJ2-5; CDR3 DNA: TGTGCCAGCAGCTTACAAGGTGGACTAGCGGGAAAAGAGACCCAGTACTTC; CDR3 protein: CASSLQGGLAGKETQYF
V gene: TRBV11-2; D gene: TRBD1; clone size: .; J gene: TRBJ2-2; CDR3 DNA: TGTGCCAGCAGCTCCCGACCGGGACAGCCGAACACCGGGGAGCTGTTTTTT; CDR3 protein: CASSSRPGQPNTGELFF
V gene: TRBV5-8; D gene: TRBD2; clone size: .; J gene: TRBJ2-1; CDR3 DNA: TGTGCCAGCACCAAGAGGACTAGTCTGAGTGCTGAGCAGTTCTTC; CDR3 protein: CASTKRTSLSAEQFF
V gene: TRBV7-2; D gene: .; clone size: .; J gene: TRBJ1-1; CDR3 DNA: TGTGCCAGCAGCTTAAGGCCTCGGGGGGGCACAACTGAAGCTTTCTTT; CDR3 protein: CASSLRPRGGTTEAFF